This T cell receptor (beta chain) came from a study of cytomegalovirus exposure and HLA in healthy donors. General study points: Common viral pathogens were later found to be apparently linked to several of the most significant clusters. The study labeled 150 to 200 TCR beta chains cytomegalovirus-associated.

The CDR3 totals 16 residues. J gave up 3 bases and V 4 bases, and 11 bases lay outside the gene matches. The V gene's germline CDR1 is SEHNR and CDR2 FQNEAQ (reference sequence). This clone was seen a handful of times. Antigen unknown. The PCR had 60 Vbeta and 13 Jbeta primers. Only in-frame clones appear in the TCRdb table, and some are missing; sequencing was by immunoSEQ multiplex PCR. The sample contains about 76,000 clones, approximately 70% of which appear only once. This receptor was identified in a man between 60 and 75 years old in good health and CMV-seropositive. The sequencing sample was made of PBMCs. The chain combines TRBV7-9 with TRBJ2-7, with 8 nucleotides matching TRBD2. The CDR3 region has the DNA TGTGCCAGCAGCTCGGGGGGGGAGCTGCGAGTCTACGAGCAGTACTTC. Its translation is CASSSGGELRVYEQYF.